Each of the 16 T cell receptor beta chains below was sequenced from the same sample in a study of T cell responses to AZD1222 COVID-19 vaccine (TCRdb year 2021). Libraries were constructed by the immunoSEQ multiplex PCR assay. This immuneACCESS table, as held by TCRdb, lists in-frame sequences with V and J called but not all clones. Of the missing ones, under half trace to an unresolved V gene in checked studies; the others have no known cause. For this sample there are around 120,000 clones; about 92% appear just once. The ten biggest clones cover about 1.2% of the sample. The sample's time point label is to be understood as: baseline before first vaccination. The sequencing here drew on peripheral blood, taken on day 0 of AZD1222 vaccination. These receptors were obtained from an adult in good health.

The chain combines TRBV7-2 with TRBJ2-3, with a tentative D call TRBD2 (6 bases). The CDR3 contains 16 residues. With 2 bases removed from V and 5 bases from J, the gap between germline ends came to 17 bases. The germline V gene has CDR1 SGHTA and CDR2 FQGNSA. CDR3 sequence reads: CASSLNGGAAGDTQYF. The CDR3 DNA follows: TGTGCCAGCAGCTTAAACGGAGGGGCAGCGGGAGATACGCAGTATTTT.

The table lists this clone with a count of one. The chain uses TRBV11-2 and TRBJ2-7; D unresolved. V was trimmed by 5 bases and J by 3 bases, leaving 8 bases between them. CDR1 is SGHAT and CDR2 is FQNNGV in the germline V gene. CDR3 size: 12 residues. The CDR3 spells CASSSWGYEQYF. For the CDR3, the DNA is TGTGCCAGCAGCAGTTGGGGCTACGAGCAGTACTTC.

The rearrangement joins TRBV14 to TRBJ1-2; D perhaps matches TRBD1 (5 bases). Trimming removed 0 bases at V and 7 bases at J, with 18 bases between. Germline V gene data show CDR1 as SGHDN and CDR2 as FVKESK. The CDR3 consists of 16 residues. The CDR3 sequence: CASSQDRDGLTGGYTF. The CDR3 coding sequence is TGTGCCAGCAGCCAAGATCGGGACGGCCTTACTGGTGGCTACACCTTC.

This chain joins TRBV18 and TRBJ2-4; D might be TRBD1 (5 bases). Germline-derived CDR1 and CDR2 are KGHSH and LQKENI. The V gene lost 3 bases and the J gene lost 0 bases, with 27 bases spanning the gap. The CDR3 spans 21 residues. The CDR3 sequence is CASSPPTGRNEDSLAKNIQYF. The CDR3 bases are TGTGCCAGCTCACCCCCAACAGGAAGAAACGAAGACTCTCTAGCCAAAAACATTCAGTACTTC.

The CDR3 sequence: CASRSGRDRASSSYNSPLHF. DNA for the CDR3: TGTGCCAGCAGAAGTGGCCGGGACAGGGCCTCTAGCTCCTATAATTCACCCCTCCACTTT. This chain connects TRBV21-1 to TRBJ1-6; the listed D gene, TRBD1, was not tested against the DNA. TRBV21-1 has pseudogene status. The CDR3 sequence is 20 residues long.

The genes are TRBV7-9 and TRBJ2-7, with a tentative D call TRBD1 (5 bases). The CDR3 is 14 amino acids. V dropped 0 bases and J dropped 6 bases, with 12 bases sitting between them. Germline loops: CDR1 SEHNR, CDR2 FQNEAQ (reference sequence). The CDR3 nucleotides are TGTGCCAGCAGCTTAGCCATCCAGGGCGGCGAGCAGTACTTC. This gives the protein CASSLAIQGGEQYF.

This chain links TRBV2 with TRBJ1-5; D is unclear. This CDR3 spans 13 amino acids. Trimming removed 4 bases at V and 5 bases at J, with 9 bases between. The germline V gene has CDR1 SNHLY and CDR2 FYNNEI. CDR3 nucleotide sequence: TGTGCCAGCAGTGTCAACCGCGATCAGCCCCAGCATTTT. This sequence encodes CASSVNRDQPQHF.

This chain links TRBV7-2 with TRBJ2-7, with D possibly matching TRBD2 (5 bases). This CDR3 contains 14 residues. Germline V CDR1 and CDR2: SGHTA, FQGNSA. V lost 6 bases to trimming and J lost 6 bases, with 18 bases between them. CDR3 amino acids: CASREARAMGEQYF. CDR3 nucleotides: TGTGCCAGCAGGGAGGCTAGGGCAATGGGCGAGCAGTACTTC.

This clone was seen only a few times. V usage is TRBV28 and J usage is TRBJ2-7; 14 bases align to TRBD2. J was trimmed by 3 bases and V by 6 bases; bases with no gene match: 7. From germline, CDR1 is MDHEN and CDR2 SYDVKM. The CDR3 consists of 16 residues. The CDR3 reads CASRMGGTSGSYEQYF. In nucleotides, the CDR3 is TGTGCCAGCAGGATGGGGGGGACTAGCGGGAGCTACGAGCAGTACTTC.

The V call is TRBV19, the J call TRBJ2-1, with TRBD2 matching 8 bases. V dropped 8 bases and J dropped 1; count of bases not matched to a gene: 4. The CDR3 spans 14 residues. Germline-derived CDR1 and CDR2 are LNHDA and SQIVND (reference sequence). The CDR3 DNA reads as TGTGCCAGTGTCAGCGGGGGTTCCTACAATGAGCAGTTCTTC. Its protein product is CASVSGGSYNEQFF. Complete variable domain (other parts from reference TRBV19 and TRBJ2-1): DGGITQSPKYLFRKEGQNVTLSCEQNLNHDAMYWYRQDPGQGLRLIYYSQIVNDFQKGDIAEGYSVSREKKESFPLTVTSAQKNPTAFYLCASVSGGSYNEQFFGPGTRLTVL.

V and J are TRBV12-3 or TRBV12-4 and TRBJ2-1; D perhaps matches TRBD2 (5 bases). CDR3 size: 13 residues. Deletions cut 3 bases from V and 14 bases from J, with 17 bases between. The CDR3, as DNA: TGTGCCAGCAGTTTGGCGGACTCTTACGGCGAGTTCTTC. Its translation: CASSLADSYGEFF.

This clone was detected once. The chain is built from TRBV7-3 and TRBJ1-1; 8 bases fit TRBD1. Germline lookup yields CDR1 SGHTA and CDR2 FQGTGA. The CDR3 has 14 amino acids. With 7 bases clipped from V and 1 base from J, the junction kept 5 bases outside the gene matches. CDR3 in amino acids: CASTQGASNTEAFF. CDR3 nucleotide sequence: TGTGCCAGCACCCAGGGGGCCTCGAACACTGAAGCTTTCTTT.

The rearrangement links TRBV30 to TRBJ2-1; TRBD1 matches 7 bases. The CDR3 length is 14 residues. V shed 7 bases and J 6 bases; nucleotides not matched to a gene: 12. Germline V lookup: CDR1 GTSNPN, CDR2 SVGIG (reference sequence). CDR3 protein: CAFKPGQTPNEQFF. In DNA form, the CDR3 reads TGTGCCTTTAAACCGGGACAGACACCCAATGAGCAGTTCTTC.

This chain uses TRBV5-1 with TRBJ1-1; the D gene is possibly TRBD1 (6 bases). Germline V gene data show CDR1 as SGHRS and CDR2 as YFSETQ. The CDR3 has 13 residues. V lost 4 bases and J lost 7, with 14 bases in between. CDR3 coding DNA: TGCGCCAGCAGCGCCCGCGGGGGCATTGAAGCTTTCTTT. It translates to CASSARGGIEAFF.

The chain is built from TRBV6-5 and TRBJ1-2; D gene ambiguous. This CDR3 comprises 13 residues. The V gene's germline CDR1 is MNHEY and CDR2 SVGAGI. Trimming removed 0 bases at V and 4 bases at J, with 6 bases between. DNA of the CDR3: TGTGCCAGCAGTTACTCTTCTAGCTATGGCTACACCTTC. This encodes CASSYSSSYGYTF.

This clone appeared a single time. The J gene is TRBJ1-3, the V gene TRBV5-8, with a tentative D call TRBD1 (5 bases). CDR1 and CDR2 (germline): SGHTS, YDEGEE. Trimming removed 4 bases from V and 0 bases from J, with 11 bases in between. The CDR3 sequence is 15 residues long. The CDR3 loop is CASSQDSVSGNTIYF. Written as DNA, the CDR3 is TGTGCCAGCAGCCAAGACAGCGTCTCTGGAAACACCATATATTTT. Using reference TRBV5-8 and TRBJ1-3 for the parts outside the CDR3, the full variable domain is EAGVTQSPTHLIKTRGQQATLRCSPISGHTSVYWYQQALGLGLQFLLWYDEGEERNRGNFPPRFSGRQFPNYSSELNVNALELEDSALYLCASSQDSVSGNTIYFGEGSWLTVV.